This TCR beta chain is from a study of CD8+ T cells in alopecia areata. Study summary: Grafted skin came from C3H/HeJ donors with spontaneous alopecia (roughly 6-13 months old) and was placed on approximately 7-10-week-old female C3H/HeJ mice. Findings and caveats of the study: Normal skin's resident alphabeta T cells are sequenced alongside lesional scalp T cells. Relative to mice, TCR sharing across patients was less clear, a difference possibly HLA-related.

V shed 2 bases and J 3 bases; nucleotides not matched to a gene: 1. CDR1 and CDR2 (germline): FNHDT, SITEND (reference sequence). CDR3 length: 14 residues. Reverse transcribed after extraction, RNA yielded cDNA as the sequencing template. Measured with immunoSEQ multiplex PCR; TCRdb has only the in-frame clones, and not every one. This record lists 250,000 or so clones, none seen once only, and the top ten clones contain more than 0.95%. With respect to this clone: Its antigen is undetermined. Mouse gene names apply. The observed sequence ends 4 residues before the CDR3 terminus, with the missing tail filled in from the germline J gene.

Researchers sorted pooled cutaneous lymph node cells on the basis of CD4, CD8alpha, NKG2D, NKG2ACE and other markers. The clonotype originates from a C3H/HeJ mouse with alopecia areata. For this strain, the MHC haplotype corresponds to H2-k. The genes are TRBV19 and TRBJ1-1; TRBD1 matches 10 bases. Material for sequencing was CD4+ T cells sorted from a lymph node. The sequenced part of the CDR3 DNA is TGTGCCAGCAGTATGGGACAGGGGTACACA. Translated, it gives CASSMGQGYT. The entire CDR3 reads CASSMGQGYTEVFF.